The 19 T cell receptor beta chains below were found in one sample sequenced in a study of T cell responses to AZD1222 COVID-19 vaccine (dated by TCRdb to the early 2020s). The protocol used for the library was the immunoSEQ multiplex PCR assay. TCRdb obtained this table from immuneACCESS and retained in-frame rearrangements with V and J assigned. These tables miss some clones; where compared with another copy, unresolved V genes account for less than half of the shortfall, and the remainder is unexplained. Here the sample has around 80,000 clones; approximately 90% occur a single time. 8% of the sample is in the top ten clones. Reading the label with the study, this specimen's time point is: about 28 days (+/-7) after the second vaccine dose. The input for sequencing was peripheral blood, taken 28 days after the second AZD1222 dose. The origin of the receptors is an adult who received the AZD1222 COVID-19 vaccine.

The genes are TRBV5-4 and TRBJ1-5; 12 positions agree with TRBD1. Trimming removed 4 bases from V and 5 bases from J; junction bases left unmatched: 4. The germline gives CDR1 SGHNT, CDR2 YYREEE (reference sequence). The CDR3 has 15 residues. Here the CDR3 DNA reads TGTGCCAGCAGCCAGGGACAGGGGGCAGATCAGCCCCAGCATTTT. Residues: CASSQGQGADQPQHF. Full variable domain (missing parts from reference TRBV5-4 and TRBJ1-5): ETGVTQSPTHLIKTRGQQVTLRCSSQSGHNTVSWYQQALGQGPQFIFQYYREEENGRGNFPPRFSGLQFPNYSSELNVNALELDDSALYLCASSQGQGADQPQHFGDGTRLSIL.

This clone was counted between two and nine times. The CDR3 coding sequence is TGTGCCAGCAGTGGCCAGACCAATCAGCCCCAGCATTTT. Translating gives CASSGQTNQPQHF. V is TRBV2 and J is TRBJ1-5; D gene ambiguous. Between the trimmed V and J ends, which lost 4 bases and 3 bases, there was a span of 7 bases. The CDR3 sequence is 13 residues long. The V gene's germline CDR1 is SNHLY and CDR2 FYNNEI. Drawing the rest from reference TRBV2 and TRBJ1-5, the complete variable domain is EPEVTQTPSHQVTQMGQEVILRCVPISNHLYFYWYRQILGQKVEFLVSFYNNEISEKSEIFDDQFSVERPDGSNFTLKIRSTKLEDSAMYFCASSGQTNQPQHFGDGTRLSIL.

The gene calls are TRBV13 and TRBJ1-2; a possible D gene is TRBD1 (5 bases). The V gene's germline CDR1 is PRHDT and CDR2 FYEKMQ (reference sequence). The CDR3 extends over 14 amino acids. Trimming left V 5 bases short and J 4 bases short, with 14 bases between. CDR3 nucleotide sequence: TGTGCCAGCAGCATGGCTAGGGACCGCTATGGCTACACCTTC. As protein: CASSMARDRYGYTF.

This chain joins TRBV10-3 and TRBJ2-2; D call uncertain. This CDR3 is 15 amino acids long. Trimming took off 7 bases at V and 4 bases at J, with 16 bases between the two ends. Per the germline V gene, CDR1 is ENHRY and CDR2 is SYGVKD. CDR3 residues: CAIISVAMGTGELFF. CDR3 DNA sequence: TGTGCCATCATCAGCGTTGCGATGGGCACCGGGGAGCTGTTTTTT.

The V and J genes are TRBV5-4 and TRBJ2-6; D ambiguous. Trimming removed 5 bases at V and 1 base at J, with 13 bases between. The germline V gene has CDR1 SGHNT and CDR2 YYREEE (reference sequence). This CDR3 comprises 16 residues. This CDR3 reads CASRTDGRSGANVLTF. CDR3 coding DNA: TGTGCCAGCAGAACCGACGGGCGGTCTGGGGCCAACGTCCTGACTTTC.

The V and J genes are TRBV28 and TRBJ1-1, with 7 bases aligning to TRBD1. The CDR3 sequence is 13 residues long. Germline CDR1 and CDR2: MDHEN and SYDVKM. The J segment lost 6 bases and the V segment lost 6 bases, leaving 7 bases of the junction unmatched. The chain's CDR3 is CASRDTGVPEAFF. CDR3 nucleotide sequence: TGTGCCAGCAGAGATACAGGGGTCCCTGAAGCTTTCTTT.

V gene TRBV3-1 (or the pseudogene TRBV3-2) combines with J gene TRBJ1-3; the match to TRBD1 covers 7 bases. This CDR3 has 16 amino acids. The germline CDR1 and CDR2 sequences are LGHDT and YNNKEL (reference sequence). J gave up 1 base and V 4 bases, and 7 bases lay outside the gene matches. DNA for the CDR3: TGTGCCAGCAGCCCAACAGGGGTTGGGTCTGGAAACACCATATATTTT. It encodes CASSPTGVGSGNTIYF.

This chain joins TRBV18 and TRBJ1-1; TRBD1 might be the D (5 bases). The CDR3 is 11 residues long. Trimming cost V 4 bases and J 7 bases, with 7 bases left between them. CDR1 is KGHSH and CDR2 is LQKENI in the germline V gene. CDR3 nucleotides: TGTGCCAGCTCACAAAGGGGTGAAGCTTTCTTT. It translates to CASSQRGEAFF.

The chain combines TRBV5-6 with TRBJ1-1, with D maybe TRBD1 (5 bases). The germline V and J ends were trimmed by 0 bases and 2 bases, with 8 bases remaining between them. Germline V gene data show CDR1 as SGHDT and CDR2 as YYEEEE. The CDR3 is 14 amino acids. The CDR3 spells CASSLGGGNTEAFF. CDR3 coding DNA: TGTGCCAGCAGCTTGGGTGGGGGAAACACTGAAGCTTTCTTT.

V usage is TRBV5-1 and J usage is TRBJ2-7, with 9 nucleotides matching TRBD1. With 0 bases clipped from V and 0 bases from J, the junction kept 1 base outside the gene matches. CDR3 length: 15 amino acids. From germline, CDR1 is SGHRS and CDR2 YFSETQ. The CDR3 sequence: CASSLGDRDSYEQYF. CDR3 nucleotide sequence: TGCGCCAGCAGCTTGGGGGACAGGGACTCCTACGAGCAGTACTTC.

The rearrangement links TRBV7-2 to TRBJ2-3; D gene ambiguous. The CDR3 contains 15 residues. The V end was cut by 1 base, the J end by 6 bases, with 14 bases between. Germline V lookup: CDR1 SGHTA, CDR2 FQGNSA. CDR3 nucleotide sequence: TGTGCCAGCAGCTTAGACGTCGGCCGGTCGGATACGCAGTATTTT. It is translated as CASSLDVGRSDTQYF.

The chain uses TRBV18 and TRBJ1-1; 7 bases are shared with TRBD1. After removal of 8 bases from V and 4 bases from J, the junction contained 10 bases not matched to a gene. Germline-derived CDR1 and CDR2 are KGHSH and LQKENI. This CDR3 has 14 amino acids. The CDR3 DNA sequence: TGTGCCAGCCATGAGAACAGGGGCGGCACTGAAGCTTTCTTT. Translating it yields CASHENRGGTEAFF.

The rearrangement uses TRBV4-1 and TRBJ1-2, with D unresolved. Germline V gene data show CDR1 as MGHRA and CDR2 as YSYEKL. This CDR3 contains 12 residues. V was clipped by 1 base and J by 4 bases, with 4 bases between them. CDR3 coding DNA: TGCGCCAGCAGCCAAGCCCGCTATGGCTACACCTTC. Amino acid sequence: CASSQARYGYTF.

This rearrangement joins TRBV5-4 to TRBJ2-1, with 8 bases fitting TRBD2. The CDR3 consists of 17 residues. In germline, CDR1 is SGHNT, CDR2 YYREEE (reference sequence). The J segment lost 0 bases and the V segment lost 4 bases, leaving 9 bases of the junction unmatched. The CDR3 DNA sequence: TGTGCCAGCAGCCTACCCGGGAGGGAAAGCTCCTACAATGAGCAGTTCTTC. Residues: CASSLPGRESSYNEQFF.

This clone was counted a single time. The chain recombines TRBV29-1 with TRBJ1-2, with D maybe TRBD1 (6 bases). CDR1 and CDR2 (germline): SQVTM, ANQGSEA. Trimming took off 5 bases at V and 6 bases at J, with 10 bases between the two ends. This CDR3 comprises 11 residues. CDR3 loop: CSVSEGDGYTF. The DNA for the CDR3 is TGCAGCGTTTCAGAGGGGGATGGCTACACCTTC.

This rearrangement joins TRBV14 to TRBJ2-5, with D uncertain. The length of the CDR3 is 15 residues. The V gene lost 0 bases and the J gene lost 4 bases, with 12 bases spanning the gap. CDR1 is SGHDN and CDR2 is FVKESK in the germline V gene. Written as DNA, the CDR3 is TGTGCCAGCAGCCAAGATCTTTCCTTTGGAGAGACCCAGTACTTC. Its translation is CASSQDLSFGETQYF.

The chain uses TRBV5-1 and TRBJ2-2, with D possibly TRBD2 on 5 matching bases. The CDR3 spans 14 residues. CDR1 is SGHRS and CDR2 is YFSETQ in the germline V gene. Trimming took off 0 bases at V and 4 bases at J, with 7 bases between the two ends. The CDR3 loop is CASSLAAVTGELFF. DNA of the CDR3: TGCGCCAGCAGCTTGGCAGCGGTCACCGGGGAGCTGTTTTTT.

V usage is TRBV28 and J usage is TRBJ1-5; D is unclear. Trimming took 4 bases from V and 7 from J, leaving 20 bases between them. The CDR3 has 16 amino acids. The germline CDR1 and CDR2 sequences are MDHEN and SYDVKM. The CDR3 sequence: CASSSLVGQSGQPQHF. CDR3 nucleotides: TGTGCCAGCAGTTCCCTAGTAGGGCAGTCGGGGCAGCCCCAGCATTTT.

The chain combines TRBV18 with TRBJ2-7; 12 nucleotides match TRBD2. The CDR3 loop spans 18 amino acids. V was pared by 1 base and J by 2 bases, with 9 bases of the junction left unmatched. Germline V gene lookup returns CDR1 KGHSH and CDR2 LQKENI. DNA for the CDR3: TGTGCCAGCTCACCACAGGAGACTAGCGGGAGTGGGACCTACGAGCAGTACTTC. Protein: CASSPQETSGSGTYEQYF.